The clone carrying this T cell receptor (beta chain) was picked up a small number of times. Its antigen is as yet unknown. This entry is derived from a study of beta chain features in type 1 diabetes. By way of CD45RO/CCR7/CD25/CD127/CD95/CD27, the CD4+ regulatory, stem cell-like memory, central memory and naive cells were sorted. Germline-derived CDR1 and CDR2 are MDHEN and SYDVKM. This CDR3 region has 12 residues. Deletions cut 4 bases from V and 10 bases from J, with 13 bases between. All of the isolated RNA was reverse transcribed, so expressed TCRB transcripts were sequenced. Using immunoSEQ multiplex PCR, the repertoire was profiled, and TCRdb retains in-frame clones only, with some absent. The repertoire holds 310,000 or so clones, with approximately 10% as singletons. The study's findings and limits: Overrepresentation of cells with high TCR expression could result from cDNA sequencing. For patients and controls alike, PCR might favor shorter templates to the same degree. All four CD4+ subsets of Type 1 diabetes patients contained TCRB CDR3s that were moderately but significantly shorter.

The sequence derives from a man aged 25-45 years with type 1 diabetes. The gene calls are TRBV28 and TRBJ1-1, with D tentatively TRBD1 (5 bases). The source material was central memory CD4+ T cells from blood. The CDR3 DNA reads as TGTGCCAGCAGTTCAACAGGCACGGTAGCTTTCTTT. It is translated as CASSSTGTVAFF.